This T cell receptor (beta chain) appears in the sequencing data of a study of memory CD4+ T cells and cytomegalovirus serostatus. Findings of the study overall: A US-trained random forest predicted CMV serostatus with median AUC around 0.9. Of 150 to 200 reported CMV TCRbeta sequences, around 63 were found in memory CD4+ repertoires.

For this clone: Its antigen is not known.

The sort gate was single viable CD3+CD4+CD8-CD45RO+ cells for memory CD4+ T cells. Positive selection with CD4 microbeads enriched total CD4+ T cells. Original processing methods: After removing out-of-frame reads, 2.3 million or so distinct TCRbeta sequences remained. Only in-frame clones appear in the TCRdb table, and some are missing; sequencing was by immunoSEQ multiplex PCR. V, J and clone size derive from that table, while D and trimming were established from the DNA sequence. The repertoire holds about 61,000 clones, 82% seen once, with nearly 0.9% in the top ten. This CDR3 has 15 residues. The ends were cut back, 0 bases at V and 5 bases at J, with 14 bases in the middle. From germline, CDR1 is SGHDT and CDR2 YYEEEE.

This clonotype was sampled from an adult in good health and CMV-seronegative. Source material: memory CD4+ T cells from blood. The chain recombines TRBV5-6 with TRBJ1-2; D is perhaps TRBD1 (5 bases). Here the CDR3 DNA reads TGTGCCAGCAGCTTGGACAGGCGGACCTATTATGGCTACACCTTC. Translated, it gives CASSLDRRTYYGYTF.